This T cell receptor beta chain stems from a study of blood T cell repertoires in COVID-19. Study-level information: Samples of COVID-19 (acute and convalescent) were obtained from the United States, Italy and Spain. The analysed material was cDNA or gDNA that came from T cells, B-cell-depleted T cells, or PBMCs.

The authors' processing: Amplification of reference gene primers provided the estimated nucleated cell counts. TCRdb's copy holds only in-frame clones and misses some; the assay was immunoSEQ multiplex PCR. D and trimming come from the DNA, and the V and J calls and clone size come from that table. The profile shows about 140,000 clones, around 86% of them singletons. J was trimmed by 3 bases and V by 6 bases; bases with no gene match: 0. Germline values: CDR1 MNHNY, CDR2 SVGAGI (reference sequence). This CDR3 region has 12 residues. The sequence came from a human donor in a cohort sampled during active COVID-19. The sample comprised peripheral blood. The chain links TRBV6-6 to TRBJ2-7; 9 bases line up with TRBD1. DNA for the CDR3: TGTGCCAGCAGGACAGGGGGCTACGAGCAGTACTTC. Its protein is CASRTGGYEQYF.